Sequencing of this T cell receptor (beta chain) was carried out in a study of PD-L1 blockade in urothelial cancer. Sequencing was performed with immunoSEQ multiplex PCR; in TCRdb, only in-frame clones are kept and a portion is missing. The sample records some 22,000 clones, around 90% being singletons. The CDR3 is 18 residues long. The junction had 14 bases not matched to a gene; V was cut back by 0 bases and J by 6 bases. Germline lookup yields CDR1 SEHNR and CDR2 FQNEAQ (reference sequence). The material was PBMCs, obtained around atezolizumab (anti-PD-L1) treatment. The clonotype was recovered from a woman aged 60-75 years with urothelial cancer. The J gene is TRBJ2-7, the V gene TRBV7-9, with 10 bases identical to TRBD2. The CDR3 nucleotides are TGTGCCAGCAGCTTAGCCTCCTCACTTAGCGGGAGGCGCGGCGAGCAGTACTTC. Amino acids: CASSLASSLSGRRGEQYF.